This entry features one T cell receptor beta chain sequence. Its antigen is as yet unknown. These data come from a study of T cells in narcolepsy. Study in general: Healthy controls were enrolled alongside patients with narcolepsy type 1 or type 2. Notes on the study in general: HCRT-specific and TRIB2-specific autoreactive clonotypes appeared among same-patient CSF and blood CD4+ clonotypes. Autoreactive clonotypes reportedly recurred in blood of same and different patients, not controls.

Profiled with immunoSEQ multiplex PCR; TCRdb holds only in-frame clones, not every one. The sample consists of about 19,000 clones, around 86% of them appearing once. The receptor's source is a human donor in good health. The sequencing sample was made of memory (CD45RA-) CD4+ T cells from blood.

The CDR3 is CASSHAADLAGGQETQYF. CDR3 sequence (DNA): TGTGCCAGCAGCCATGCAGCCGACCTAGCGGGAGGGCAAGAGACCCAGTACTTC. V is TRBV4-2 and J is TRBJ2-5; 12 nucleotides agree with TRBD2. V lost 3 bases to trimming and J lost 2 bases; unmatched junction nucleotides: 10. This CDR3 is 18 amino acids long. Germline V gene lookup returns CDR1 LGHNA and CDR2 YNFKEQ.